This T cell receptor (beta chain) stems from a study of identical twins. TCRdb called the 5' RACE reads again in MiXCR, with one record for every CDR3 protein. Of about 530,000 distinct CDR3 sequences in the sample, about a fifth were seen once. This clonotype came up a few times. The length of the CDR3 is 15 residues. The trim removed 6 bases at V and 4 bases at J, leaving 2 bases unmatched. Separately, the same data were catalogued under a study of yellow fever vaccine responses in identical twins.

The chain employs TRBV12-3 or TRBV12-4 and TRBJ1-6, with 11 bases that match TRBD1. This sequence was found in a woman between 18 and 30 years old in good health. The sequenced sample was CD4+ T cells sorted from blood. The CDR3 coding sequence is TGTGCCAGCAGCGGACAGGGGGCGTATAATTCACCCCTCCACTTT. Its protein product is CASSGQGAYNSPLHF.